The 19 T cell receptor beta chains listed next were all sequenced from one sample in a study of molecular identifiers for immune sequencing clone quantification. From the PCR reads, TCRdb called clonotypes with MiXCR, one entry per CDR3 protein. The sample has 400,000 to 600,000 distinct CDR3 sequences; about 20% are singletons. Sequences were obtained from naive CD8+ T cells from blood, with Jurkat cell RNA spiked in. As for subset: FACS-sorted CD8+CD4-CCR7+CD45RA+ naive T cells. The receptor set was obtained from a human donor in good health. Some libraries in this study had Jurkat cell RNA spiked in.

This clonotype has a count of ten or more. This chain links TRBV4-3 with TRBJ2-7, with TRBD2 matching over 9 bases. This CDR3 is built from 17 residues. V was clipped by 0 bases and J by 5 bases; unmatched bases: 11. Germline V CDR1 and CDR2: LGHNA, YSLEER. In DNA form, the CDR3 reads TGCGCCAGCAGCCAAGATGATGTGAGACTAGCGGTCCACGAGCAGTACTTC. As protein: CASSQDDVRLAVHEQYF.

As regards this clonotype: Given a much more abundant clone one base away, this may be a read error. The V call is TRBV2, the J call TRBJ2-7; either TRBD1 or TRBD2 may fit D (5 bases each). Germline values: CDR1 SNHLY, CDR2 FYNNEI. This CDR3 spans 14 amino acids. Here the CDR3 DNA reads TGTGCCAGCGGTGATGGGGGAGAGGCTTACGAGCAGTACTTC. This gives the protein CASGDGGEAYEQYF.

This rearrangement joins TRBV5-3 to TRBJ1-4; 8 nucleotides agree with TRBD1. TRBV5-3 is designated an ORF whose function remains uncertain. The CDR3 is made up of 14 amino acids. With 4 bases clipped from V and 8 bases from J, the junction kept 7 bases outside the gene matches. The CDR3 protein is CARSAGTGSEKLFF. For the CDR3, the DNA is TGTGCCAGAAGCGCCGGGACAGGAAGCGAAAAACTGTTTTTT.

In its sample, this clonotype was seen a few times. The CDR3 is CASTIGLLYNEQFF. The CDR3 DNA reads as TGTGCCAGCACCATAGGGCTACTTTACAATGAGCAGTTCTTC. The chain couples TRBV12-3 or TRBV12-4 to TRBJ2-1, with D uncertain. The V and J ends lost 7 bases and 4 bases respectively, with 14 bases between them. This CDR3 comprises 14 residues.

In this sample, this clonotype turned up many times. The chain has TRBV6-2 or TRBV6-3 and TRBJ2-4, with a possible D match to TRBD1 (7 bases). The CDR3 runs 13 residues. CDR1 is MNHEY, CDR2 SVGEGT, per germline. The V end was cut by 5 bases, the J end by 8 bases, with 13 bases between. The DNA of the CDR3 is TGTGCCAGCAGTGCGACAGGGAGGTACATTCAGTACTTC. Amino acid sequence: CASSATGRYIQYF.

This sequence joins TRBV7-9 and TRBJ2-1, with TRBD2 matching 12 bases. Trimming at V came to 11 bases and at J to 6 bases, leaving 5 bases not matched to a gene. From germline, CDR1 is SEHNR and CDR2 FQNEAQ (reference sequence). The CDR3 is 13 amino acids. The CDR3 loop reads CAGGTSGPNEQFF. CDR3 nucleotide sequence: TGTGCCGGCGGGACTAGCGGGCCCAATGAGCAGTTCTTC.

This clonotype was observed many times. The V gene is TRBV4-2, the J gene TRBJ1-4, with D unresolved. The CDR3 consists of 14 residues. Trimming took 4 bases from V and 0 from J, leaving 6 bases between them. Germline CDR1 is LGHNA and CDR2 is YNFKEQ. CDR3 loop: CASSPTATNEKLFF. The CDR3 bases are TGTGCCAGCAGCCCGACTGCAACTAATGAAAAACTGTTTTTT.

Many counts were recorded for this clonotype. The V gene is TRBV10-3, the J gene TRBJ1-1, with D tentatively TRBD1 (6 bases). V lost 1 base and J 4 bases, leaving 10 bases between the germline ends. Germline lookup yields CDR1 ENHRY and CDR2 SYGVKD. The CDR3 sequence is 14 residues long. Here the CDR3 DNA reads TGTGCCATCAGTGAGTTCAGGGGCACCACTGAAGCTTTCTTT. Translating it yields CAISEFRGTTEAFF.

On this clonotype itself: It may be a read error: a sequence one base away is much more abundant. V and J are TRBV5-5 and TRBJ2-3, with 12 bases identical to TRBD2. Per germline, CDR1 SGHKS and CDR2 YYEKEE (reference sequence). The CDR3 extends over 16 amino acids. The J segment lost 3 bases and the V segment lost 3 bases, leaving 5 bases of the junction unmatched. The CDR3: CASSSFGLAGTDTQYF. The DNA for the CDR3 is TGTGCCAGCAGCTCGTTTGGACTAGCGGGGACAGATACGCAGTATTTT.

Many counts were recorded for this clonotype. The rearrangement links TRBV10-3 to TRBJ2-3, with 7 nucleotides matching TRBD2. J gave up 4 bases and V 10 bases, and 11 bases lay outside the gene matches. CDR3 length equals 14 residues. Germline CDR1 ENHRY, CDR2 SYGVKD. DNA of the CDR3: TGTGCCACCGGAGGCGGGGGAGCCGCAGATACGCAGTATTTT. As protein: CATGGGGAADTQYF.

V is TRBV14 and J is TRBJ1-2, with no clear D. V lost 1 base and J lost 2, with 5 bases in between. From germline, CDR1 is SGHDN and CDR2 FVKESK. The length of the CDR3 is 13 residues. The CDR3 nucleotides read TGTGCCAGCAGCCAAGTTCAAAACTATGGCTACACCTTC. Amino acid sequence: CASSQVQNYGYTF.

The chain combines TRBV7-9 with TRBJ2-1; D possibly corresponds to TRBD1 (5 bases). This CDR3 is built from 14 residues. The V gene's germline CDR1 is SEHNR and CDR2 FQNEAQ (reference sequence). Trimming took 1 base from V and 9 from J, leaving 13 bases between them. The CDR3 region is CASSLERMQGEQFF. As DNA, the CDR3 is TGTGCCAGCAGCTTAGAAAGGATGCAGGGTGAGCAGTTCTTC.

With regard to this clonotype: This may arise from a read error, as a much more abundant clone is one base away. The conserved phenylalanine or tryptophan normally closing the CDR3 is absent here, so this likely arose from a read error. The chain recombines TRBV2 with TRBJ2-7, with D possibly TRBD2 on 7 matching bases. CDR1 and CDR2 (germline): SNHLY, FYNNEI. The CDR3 spans 14 residues. V lost 4 bases, J lost 2 bases, and 12 bases lay in between. CDR3 nucleotide sequence: TGTGCCAGCAGTGGGGCGGGGGCTGCCTACGAGCAGTACATC. This gives the protein CASSGAGAAYEQYI.

The genes are TRBV12-3 or TRBV12-4 and TRBJ1-2, with no clear D. Trimming shortened V by 6 bases and J by 3 bases, and 14 bases separated the two germline ends. The CDR3 is made up of 14 amino acids. The CDR3 DNA reads TGTGCCAGCAGCTCCCCCCCGGTAGACTATGGCTACACCTTC. Encoded protein: CASSSPPVDYGYTF.

The V call is TRBV6-5, the J call TRBJ1-4; tentative D call: TRBD1 (6 bases). There are 15 residues in the CDR3. Between the trimmed V and J ends, which lost 4 bases and 8 bases, there was a span of 17 bases. Germline V gene lookup returns CDR1 MNHEY and CDR2 SVGAGI. The CDR3 spells CASSWTSGTNEKLFF. The CDR3 coding sequence is TGTGCCAGCAGTTGGACGTCCGGGACAAACGAAAAACTGTTTTTT.

Note on this clonotype: A single base separates this from a much larger clone, so it may be a read error. The chain joins TRBV20-1 to TRBJ2-7, with D hard to call. This CDR3 spans 16 amino acids. The V and J ends lost 3 bases and 2 bases respectively, with 20 bases between them. The germline V gene encodes CDR1 DFQATT and CDR2 SNEGSKA (reference sequence). The CDR3 reads CSASSGFQAPPYEQYF. The CDR3 DNA reads TGCAGTGCTAGCTCCGGATTTCAGGCCCCCCCCTACGAGCAGTACTTC.

The V and J genes are TRBV27 and TRBJ2-5; D gene unclear. V was trimmed by 3 bases and J by 0 bases, leaving 11 bases between them. Germline CDR1 MNHEY, CDR2 SMNVEV (reference sequence). The CDR3 consists of 15 residues. DNA for the CDR3: TGTGCCAGCAGTTTTGGCCCCGAGCACCAAGAGACCCAGTACTTC. It translates to CASSFGPEHQETQYF.

This clonotype was observed a handful of times. The J gene is TRBJ1-1, the V gene TRBV30; unclear D gene. Germline CDR1 is GTSNPN and CDR2 is SVGIG (reference sequence). CDR3 size: 12 residues. V was pared by 4 bases and J by 7 bases, with 13 bases between. CDR3 DNA: TGTGCCTGGAATAGCCTAAGTAGTGAAGCTTTCTTT. Translation: CAWNSLSSEAFF.

For the CDR3, the DNA is TGTGCCAGCTCGCGGACAGGGGGAAGCACTGAAGCTTTCTTT. This sequence encodes CASSRTGGSTEAFF. V usage is TRBV18 and J usage is TRBJ1-1, with 10 bases aligning to TRBD1. The CDR3 contains 14 residues. The germline V gene encodes CDR1 KGHSH and CDR2 LQKENI. J lost 4 bases, V lost 6 bases, and 5 bases had no gene match.